The entry below gives a single TCR beta chain sequence along with its context. Measured with immunoSEQ multiplex PCR; TCRdb has only the in-frame clones, and not every one. The repertoire includes 220,000 or so clones, more than 85% of them detected once, and about 9.4% sits in the top ten. This record comes from a study of blood T cell repertoires in COVID-19. CDR1 SGDLS and CDR2 YYNGEE come from the germline V gene. Trimming pared 4 bases from V and 4 bases from J, leaving 12 bases between. The CDR3 has 14 amino acids. The clonotype comes from a woman aged 45-65 years with COVID-19, enrolled during active disease. Sample: peripheral blood. This chain links TRBV9 with TRBJ1-3; the D gene is possibly TRBD1 (6 bases). CDR3 sequence reads: CASSYRAGGNTIYF. The CDR3 coding sequence is TGTGCCAGCAGCTACAGGGCGGGCGGAAACACCATATATTTT. The variable domain in full, completed from reference TRBV9 and TRBJ1-3, reads DSGVTQTPKHLITATGQRVTLRCSPRSGDLSVYWYQQSLDQGLQFLIQYYNGEERAKGNILERFSAQQFPDLHSELNLSSLELGDSALYFCASSYRAGGNTIYFGEGSWLTVV.